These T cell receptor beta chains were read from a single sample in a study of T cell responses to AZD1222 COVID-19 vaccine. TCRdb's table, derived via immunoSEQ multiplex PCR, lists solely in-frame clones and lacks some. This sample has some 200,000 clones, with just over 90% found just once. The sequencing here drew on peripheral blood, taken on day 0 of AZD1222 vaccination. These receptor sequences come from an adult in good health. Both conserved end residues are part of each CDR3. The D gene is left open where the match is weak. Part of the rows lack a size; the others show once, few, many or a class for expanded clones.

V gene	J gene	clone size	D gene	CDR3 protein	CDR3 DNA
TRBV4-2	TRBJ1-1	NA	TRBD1	CASSQDRGTEAFF	TGTGCCAGCAGCCAAGACAGGGGGACTGAAGCTTTCTTT
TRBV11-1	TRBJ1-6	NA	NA	CASSEGHTNSPLHF	TGTGCCAGCAGCGAGGGCCATACTAATTCACCCCTCCACTTT
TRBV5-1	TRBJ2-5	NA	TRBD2	CASSPGLAGGIETQYF	TGCGCCAGCAGCCCGGGACTAGCGGGGGGAATCGAGACCCAGTACTTC
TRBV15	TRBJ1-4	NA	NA	CATSSGQGSTNEKLFF	TGTGCCACCAGCAGCGGTCAGGGGTCAACTAATGAAAAACTGTTTTTT
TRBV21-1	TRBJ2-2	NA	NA	CASSKGKAGGPFCGELFF	TGTGCCAGCAGCAAAGGTAAAGCGGGAGGGCCGTTTTGCGGGGAGCTGTTTTTT
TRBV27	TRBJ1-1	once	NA	CASSLFLNPTGTLNTEAFF	TGTGCCAGCAGTTTATTCCTCAACCCGACAGGCACCTTGAACACTGAAGCTTTCTTT
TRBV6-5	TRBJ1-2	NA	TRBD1	CASSNRGSSYGYTF	TGTGCCAGCAGTAACAGGGGGAGCTCCTATGGCTACACCTTC
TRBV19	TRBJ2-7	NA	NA	CASSRDSRLGEQYF	TGTGCCAGTAGTAGGGACTCGCGACTCGGCGAGCAGTACTTC
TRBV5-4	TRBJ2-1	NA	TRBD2	CASSSRTGTSGTNEQFF	TGTGCCAGCAGCTCCAGAACCGGGACTAGCGGGACCAATGAGCAGTTCTTC
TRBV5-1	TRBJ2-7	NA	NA	CASSLTVSYEQYF	TGCGCCAGCAGCTTGACAGTCTCCTACGAGCAGTACTTC
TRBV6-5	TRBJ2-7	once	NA	CASSYSAGYEQYF	TGTGCCAGCAGTTACTCTGCCGGCTACGAGCAGTACTTC
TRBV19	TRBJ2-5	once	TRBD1	CASSERTGWETQYF	TGTGCCAGTAGTGAGAGGACAGGGTGGGAGACCCAGTACTTC
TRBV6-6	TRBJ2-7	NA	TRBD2	CASSSTPPGTSGSPTYEQYF	TGTGCCAGCAGCTCAACTCCCCCCGGGACTAGCGGGAGCCCCACCTACGAGCAGTACTTC
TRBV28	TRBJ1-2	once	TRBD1	CASSAPGTGGDGYTF	TGTGCCAGCAGTGCTCCCGGGACAGGGGGCGACGGCTACACCTTC
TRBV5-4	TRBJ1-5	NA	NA	CASSWGGGEPQHF	TGTGCCAGCAGCTGGGGTGGCGGGGAACCCCAGCATTTT
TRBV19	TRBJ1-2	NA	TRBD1	CASSAGQGNYGYTF	TGTGCCAGTAGTGCTGGACAGGGGAACTATGGCTACACCTTC
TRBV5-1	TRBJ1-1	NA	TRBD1	CASSLTGGNTEAFF	TGCGCCAGCAGCCTGACAGGGGGGAACACTGAAGCTTTCTTT
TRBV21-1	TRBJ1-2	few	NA	CASRLMTGTVNYGYTF	TGTGCCAGCAGATTGATGACCGGGACGGTAAACTATGGCTACACCTTC
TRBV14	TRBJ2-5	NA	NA	CASSQERLFSQETQYF	TGTGCCAGCAGCCAAGAACGCCTTTTCTCCCAAGAGACCCAGTACTTC
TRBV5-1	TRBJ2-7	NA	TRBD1	CASSLSGTEIPEQYF	TGCGCCAGCAGCTTGTCCGGGACAGAGATTCCCGAGCAGTACTTT
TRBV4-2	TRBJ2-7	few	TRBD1	CASSQVGTGPYEQYF	TGTGCCAGCAGCCAAGTGGGGACAGGACCGTACGAGCAGTACTTC
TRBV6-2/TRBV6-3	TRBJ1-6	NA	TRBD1	CASSLQGATYSPLHF	TGTGCCAGCAGTTTACAGGGGGCCACTTATTCACCCCTCCACTTT
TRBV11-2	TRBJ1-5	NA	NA	CASSQTQGRRQPQHF	TGTGCCAGCAGCCAGACGCAGGGGCGCAGGCAGCCCCAGCATTTT
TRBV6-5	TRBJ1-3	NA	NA	CASGGGSGNTIYF	TGTGCCAGTGGGGGAGGATCCGGAAACACCATATATTTT
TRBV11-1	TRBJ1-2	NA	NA	CASSQQELYGYTF	TGTGCCAGCAGCCAACAGGAACTTTATGGCTACACCTTC
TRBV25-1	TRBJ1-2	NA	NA	CASSETANYGYTF	TGTGCCAGCAGTGAGACAGCTAACTATGGCTACACCTTC
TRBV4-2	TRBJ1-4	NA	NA	CASSQDKGRSVEKLFF	TGTGCCAGCAGCCAAGATAAGGGCCGAAGTGTTGAAAAACTGTTTTTT
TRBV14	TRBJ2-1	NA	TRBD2	CASSYRREGLRHEQFF	TGTGCCAGCAGCTACCGTCGGGAGGGTCTTCGACATGAGCAGTTCTTC
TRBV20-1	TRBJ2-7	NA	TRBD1	CSASGQGAAYEQYF	TGCAGTGCTAGTGGGCAGGGGGCCGCCTACGAGCAGTACTTC
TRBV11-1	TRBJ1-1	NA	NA	CASSLAPKGVTEAFF	TGTGCCAGCAGCTTAGCCCCTAAGGGGGTCACTGAAGCTTTCTTT
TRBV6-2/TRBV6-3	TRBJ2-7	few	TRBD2	CASSAPSGDHYEQYF	TGTGCCAGCAGTGCCCCTAGCGGGGACCACTACGAGCAGTACTTC
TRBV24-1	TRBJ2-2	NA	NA	CATSEFSNTGELFF	TGTGCCACCAGCGAGTTCTCGAACACCGGGGAGCTGTTTTTT
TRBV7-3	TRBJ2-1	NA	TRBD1	CASTGGDRVYNEQFF	TGTGCCAGCACCGGTGGGGACAGAGTATACAATGAGCAGTTCTTC
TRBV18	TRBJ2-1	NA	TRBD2	CASSRGLAGQYNEQFF	TGTGCCAGCTCACGGGGACTAGCGGGGCAGTACAATGAGCAGTTCTTC
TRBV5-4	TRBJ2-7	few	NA	CASSLGRGSYEQYF	TGTGCCAGCAGCTTGGGTAGGGGCTCCTACGAGCAGTACTTC
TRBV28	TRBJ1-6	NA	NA	CASSLRLPGNSPLHF	TGTGCCAGCAGTTTAAGGCTACCAGGGAATTCACCCCTCCACTTT
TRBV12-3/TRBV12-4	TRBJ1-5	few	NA	CASSRTVNQPQHF	TGTGCCAGCAGTAGGACAGTTAATCAGCCCCAGCATTTT
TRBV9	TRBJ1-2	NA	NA	CASSPEDGSYGYTF	TGTGCCAGCAGCCCAGAGGACGGGAGCTATGGCTACACCTTC
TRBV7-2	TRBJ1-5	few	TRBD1	CASSLAGGQGNQPQHF	TGTGCCAGCAGCTTAGCGGGGGGACAGGGGAATCAGCCCCAGCATTTT
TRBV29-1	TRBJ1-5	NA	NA	CSVGGSNQPQHF	TGCAGCGTTGGGGGTAGCAATCAGCCCCAGCATTTT
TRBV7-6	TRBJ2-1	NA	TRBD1	CASSPRDRRRLERTDNEQFF	TGTGCCAGCAGCCCAAGGGACAGGCGACGCCTTGAGCGGACAGATAATGAGCAGTTCTTC